This T cell receptor (beta chain) was identified in a study of blood T cell repertoires in COVID-19. Turning to the study itself: PBMCs, B-cell-depleted T cells, or T cells were the source of the cDNA or gDNA that made up the material.

Germline CDR1 reads SGHTA; CDR2 reads FQGTGA. This CDR3 comprises 13 residues. The trim removed 5 bases at V and 8 bases at J, leaving 8 bases unmatched. Assay used: immunoSEQ multiplex PCR; TCRdb lists only in-frame clones, some missing. The table records 90,000 to 130,000 clones, approximately 80% of them present only once. The receptor comes from a woman aged 55-69 years with acute or convalescent COVID-19. The gene calls are TRBV7-3 and TRBJ1-1, with 7 bases matching TRBD1. The specimen sequenced was peripheral blood. The chain's CDR3 is CASSDTRDSEAFF. The CDR3 DNA reads TGTGCCAGCAGCGACACCCGGGACAGCGAAGCTTTCTTT.